The T cell receptor (beta chain) under discussion was sequenced for a study of blood T cells in healthy people across ages. For the second PCR, which ran for about 6 to 11 cycles, a sample-barcoded 5' primer and a J-beta primer mix were used. TCRdb re-called the 5' RACE reads with MiXCR, one entry per CDR3 protein. Found here are about 580,000 distinct CDR3 sequences, 40% to 55% of them singletons; the top ten hold around 24%. Sequenced: blood. This TCR was sampled from a man older than 75 in good health.

The CDR3 is CAISRDGFDGYTF. The CDR3 DNA sequence: TGTGCCATCAGCCGAGATGGATTCGATGGCTACACCTTC. The V call is TRBV10-3, the J call TRBJ1-2; D is uncertain. V lost 6 bases and J 6 bases, leaving 14 bases between the germline ends. The CDR3 spans 13 residues. Germline V gives CDR1 ENHRY, CDR2 SYGVKD.